This TCR beta chain was profiled in a study of T cells in tumors after PD-1 blockade. On the study more broadly: A subset received ongoing vismodegib 150 mg daily alongside anti-PD-1 therapy. General study findings and limits: Some novel exhausted tumor clones appeared in pre-treatment blood, suggesting peripheral recruitment.

CDR3 length: 12 amino acids. Germline trimming cut 3 bases from V and 9 bases from J; bases unmatched to any gene: 1. CDR1 KGHSH and CDR2 LQKENI come from the germline V gene. Concerning this clone itself: Its antigen remains unknown.

The table came from immunoSEQ multiplex PCR; TCRdb's copy has only in-frame clones and leaves some out. The data contain about 60,000 clones, around 72% of them singletons. The sample consisted of PBMCs, taken after anti-PD-1 treatment. The receptor was isolated from a human donor with basal cell carcinoma. The V call is TRBV18, the J call TRBJ2-7; 11 nucleotides align to TRBD1. In nucleotides, the CDR3 is TGTGCCAGCTCACCGGGACAGGGGGGGCAGTACTTC. Its translation: CASSPGQGGQYF.